One sample yielded the 15 T cell receptor beta chains listed below, sequenced in a study of blood T cell repertoires in COVID-19. Profiling relied on immunoSEQ multiplex PCR, and the TCRdb table lists in-frame clones only, not all of them. The data contain 95,000 to 130,000 clones, around nine tenths of them singletons. Sequences were obtained from peripheral blood. Receptors originate from a human donor with active COVID-19. The donor label of this sample is uncertain.

This clone was recorded only once. The chain uses TRBV11-2 and TRBJ2-7; D gene unclear. The CDR3 covers 13 residues. V was pared by 0 bases and J by 3 bases, with 6 bases between. Germline V CDR1 and CDR2: SGHAT, FQNNGV. The CDR3: CASSLDAGYEQYF. The CDR3 coding sequence is TGTGCCAGCAGCTTAGACGCCGGCTACGAGCAGTACTTC.

This rearrangement joins TRBV28 to TRBJ2-1, with TRBD2 matching over 14 bases. CDR1 and CDR2 from the germline V gene are MDHEN and SYDVKM. The CDR3 covers 15 residues. V lost 5 bases, J lost 9 bases, and 6 bases stayed unmatched. CDR3 loop: CASSATSGGASEQFF. CDR3 DNA: TGTGCCAGCAGTGCGACTAGCGGGGGGGCCAGTGAGCAGTTCTTC.

The V call is TRBV5-1, the J call TRBJ2-3, with a tentative D call TRBD2 (5 bases). The germline V gene has CDR1 SGHRS and CDR2 YFSETQ. V lost 0 bases to trimming and J lost 4 bases, with 15 bases between them. There are 16 residues in the CDR3. The CDR3 region is CASSLGRLADSDTQYF. CDR3 DNA sequence: TGCGCCAGCAGCTTGGGTAGGCTAGCTGACTCAGATACGCAGTATTTT.

In DNA form, the CDR3 reads TGTGCCAGCAGGGGACAGTCCGAGACCCAGTACTTC. Translated: CASRGQSETQYF. The rearrangement uses TRBV2 and TRBJ2-5; 7 bases agree with TRBD1. This CDR3 comprises 12 residues. Germline CDR1 SNHLY, CDR2 FYNNEI. V was clipped by 6 bases and J by 5 bases; unmatched bases: 3.

The chain has TRBV19 and TRBJ1-3, with a tentative D call TRBD1 (6 bases). Germline CDR1 and CDR2: LNHDA and SQIVND (reference sequence). The CDR3 is 18 amino acids. V dropped 4 bases and J dropped 0 bases, with 19 bases sitting between them. The CDR3 protein is CASSRGHRSASSGNTIYF. The CDR3, as DNA: TGTGCCAGTAGTAGGGGACATCGATCGGCGAGCTCTGGAAACACCATATATTTT.

Here the CDR3 DNA reads TGCAGCGTTGAACAGACCGGGGGGTCCCAGACCCAGTACTTC. It is translated as CSVEQTGGSQTQYF. The rearrangement joins TRBV29-1 to TRBJ2-5, with 7 bases aligning to TRBD2. The junction had 9 bases not matched to a gene; V was cut back by 2 bases and J by 6 bases. The germline gives CDR1 SQVTM, CDR2 ANQGSEA. This CDR3 is 14 amino acids long.

This chain joins TRBV7-2 and TRBJ2-1, with D maybe TRBD2 (6 bases). Trimming cost V 4 bases and J 4 bases, with 14 bases left between them. The CDR3 has 15 residues. Per the germline V gene, CDR1 is SGHTA and CDR2 is FQGNSA. CDR3 sequence reads: CASSSTSSKYNEQFF. The CDR3 DNA sequence: TGTGCCAGCAGCTCTACTAGCTCTAAGTACAATGAGCAGTTCTTC.

The V and J genes are TRBV7-8 and TRBJ1-6, with a tentative D call TRBD1 (6 bases). Germline CDR1 and CDR2: SGHVS and FQNEAQ. V was clipped by 0 bases and J by 19 bases, with 19 bases between them. The CDR3 spans 14 residues. The CDR3 sequence: CASSLAAGQPRVHF. CDR3 in DNA: TGTGCCAGCAGCTTAGCAGCCGGACAGCCTCGGGTACACTTT.

The chain combines TRBV19 with TRBJ1-6; TRBD1 matches at 8 bases. Germline V gives CDR1 LNHDA, CDR2 SQIVND (reference sequence). This CDR3 comprises 16 residues. V was pared by 5 bases and J by 14 bases, with 17 bases of the junction left unmatched. The CDR3 region is CASSHRTGTGGGALHF. In DNA form, the CDR3 reads TGTGCCAGTAGTCACCGGACAGGGACCGGGGGTGGAGCCCTCCACTTT.

The gene calls are TRBV14 and TRBJ2-3, with D tentatively TRBD2 (5 bases). Germline V gives CDR1 SGHDN, CDR2 FVKESK. Trimming left V 4 bases short and J 4 bases short, with 15 bases between. The CDR3 is made up of 15 amino acids. The CDR3 reads CASSRTGKISDTQYF. The DNA of the CDR3 is TGTGCCAGCAGCCGTACCGGGAAAATCTCAGATACGCAGTATTTT.

The chain joins TRBV11-2 to TRBJ1-1; maybe TRBD1 (5 bases). The V end was cut by 3 bases, the J end by 4 bases, with 12 bases between. The CDR3 length is 14 residues. CDR1 SGHAT and CDR2 FQNNGV come from the germline V gene. CDR3 nucleotides: TGTGCCAGCAGCTTTGGGAGGGGAGGCACTGAAGCTTTCTTT. As protein: CASSFGRGGTEAFF.

The chain uses TRBV27 and TRBJ2-2; 7 bases map to TRBD1. The germline CDR1 and CDR2 sequences are MNHEY and SMNVEV (reference sequence). The CDR3 consists of 16 residues. The V segment lost 2 bases and the J segment 0 bases; nucleotides outside the gene matches: 3. CDR3 sequence reads: CASSLRDSSNTGELFF. The CDR3, as DNA: TGTGCCAGCAGTTTACGGGACAGTTCGAACACCGGGGAGCTGTTTTTT.

This chain links TRBV6-5 with TRBJ1-2; D is possibly TRBD1 (5 bases). CDR1 and CDR2 (germline): MNHEY, SVGAGI. The CDR3 has 15 residues. With 5 bases removed from V and 4 bases from J, the gap between germline ends came to 17 bases. CDR3 sequence reads: CASSPAQGAVYGYTF. The CDR3 coding sequence is TGTGCCAGCAGTCCAGCCCAAGGGGCGGTCTATGGCTACACCTTC.

The V gene is TRBV3-1 (or the pseudogene TRBV3-2), the J gene TRBJ1-2, with a tentative D call TRBD1 (6 bases). V was pared by 4 bases and J by 4 bases, with 16 bases between. From germline, CDR1 is LGHDT and CDR2 YNNKEL (reference sequence). The CDR3 length is 15 residues. The CDR3 nucleotides are TGTGCCAGCAGCCCCCGGACAGCCTTTGGCTATGGCTACACCTTC. Amino acid sequence: CASSPRTAFGYGYTF.

This rearrangement joins TRBV2 to TRBJ2-4, with D possibly matching TRBD2 (7 bases). The germline gives CDR1 SNHLY, CDR2 FYNNEI. V was shortened by 0 bases and J by 9 bases, with 15 bases between the two germline ends. CDR3 length equals 15 residues. The CDR3 is CASSEALGGGAIQYF. The CDR3 coding sequence is TGTGCCAGCAGTGAAGCGCTTGGAGGGGGGGCCATTCAGTACTTC.